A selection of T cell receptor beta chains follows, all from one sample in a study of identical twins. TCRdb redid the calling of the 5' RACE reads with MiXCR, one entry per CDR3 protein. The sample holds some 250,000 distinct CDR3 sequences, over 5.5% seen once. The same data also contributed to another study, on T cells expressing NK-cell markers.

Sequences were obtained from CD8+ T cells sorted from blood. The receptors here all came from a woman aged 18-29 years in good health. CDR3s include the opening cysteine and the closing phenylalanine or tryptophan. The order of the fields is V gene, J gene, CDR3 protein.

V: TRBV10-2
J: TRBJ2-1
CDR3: CASKKEEQFF

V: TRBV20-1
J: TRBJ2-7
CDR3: CSARSGTGGYEQYF

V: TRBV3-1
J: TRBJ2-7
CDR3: CASSHRKLAASYEQYF

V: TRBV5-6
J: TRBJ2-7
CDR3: CASGLGRGALYEQYF

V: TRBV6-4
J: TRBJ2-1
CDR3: CASSRLAGAGEQFF

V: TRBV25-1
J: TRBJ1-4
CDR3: CASSEGGGPNEKLFF

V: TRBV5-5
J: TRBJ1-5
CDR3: CASSWNSNQPQHF

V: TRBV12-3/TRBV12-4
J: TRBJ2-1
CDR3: CASSFLGSEQFF

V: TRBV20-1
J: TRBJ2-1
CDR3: CSARSTGTGVVGEQFF

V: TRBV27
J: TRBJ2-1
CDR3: CASSPTPGQGSAGGSYNEQFF

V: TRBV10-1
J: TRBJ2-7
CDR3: CASSEFGLEQYF

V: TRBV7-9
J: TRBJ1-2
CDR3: CASSTGLTYGYTF

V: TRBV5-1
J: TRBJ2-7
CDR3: CASSTGGNEQYF

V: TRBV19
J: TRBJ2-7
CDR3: CATRLAGAYEQYF

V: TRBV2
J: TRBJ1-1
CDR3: CASSLGEAFF

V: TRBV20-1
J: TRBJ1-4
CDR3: CSARDNDGLQEREKLFF

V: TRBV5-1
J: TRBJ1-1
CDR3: CASSVKMGENTEAFF

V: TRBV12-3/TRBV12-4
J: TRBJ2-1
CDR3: CASSAQLLFYNEQFF

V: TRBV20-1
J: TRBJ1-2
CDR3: CSAQGLRDYGYTF

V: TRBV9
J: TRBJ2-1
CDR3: CASSVEVAGGLYNEQFF

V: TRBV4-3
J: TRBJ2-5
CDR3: CASSQSIAGSETQYF

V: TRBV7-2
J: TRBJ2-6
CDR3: CASSLDVPGANVLTF

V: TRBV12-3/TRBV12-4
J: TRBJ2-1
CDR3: CASSLGIAGGEQFF

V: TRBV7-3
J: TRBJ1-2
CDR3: CASSPGAYYGYTF

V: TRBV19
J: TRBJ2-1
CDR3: CASSPGLFAFNEQFF

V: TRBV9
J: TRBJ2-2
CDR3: CASSSRTGELFF

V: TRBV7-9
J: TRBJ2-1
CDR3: CASSLLLDRGDNNEQFF

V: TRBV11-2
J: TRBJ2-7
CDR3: CASSLYRGTYEQYF

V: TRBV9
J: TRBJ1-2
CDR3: CASSVDGGSYGYTF

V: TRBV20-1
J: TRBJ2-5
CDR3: CSASPPISRGGETQYF

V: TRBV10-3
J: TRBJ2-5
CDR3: CAAAKRHTQGGTETQYF

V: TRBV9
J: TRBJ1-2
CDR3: CASSTSGSNYGYTF

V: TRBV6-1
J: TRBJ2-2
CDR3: CASIPVAWATGELFF

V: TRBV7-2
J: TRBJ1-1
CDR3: CASSFPLDFPQNTEAFF

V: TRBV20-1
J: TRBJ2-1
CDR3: CSATVRDSVLYNEQFF

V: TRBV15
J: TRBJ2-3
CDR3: CATSNPWTYESGTDTQYF